This TCR beta chain was identified during a study of shared clonotypes between healthy human individuals. Study-level points and caveats: Researchers found naive subsets generally carried larger estimated richness than memory subsets.

Generated by immunoSEQ multiplex PCR, the TCRdb table keeps only in-frame clones and is missing some. Of about 1.5 million clones listed, roughly 96% were seen once; the top ten hold roughly 1.2%. Per germline, CDR1 SGHTA and CDR2 FQGNSA. V lost 6 bases and J 6 bases, leaving 24 bases between the germline ends. The CDR3 sequence is 16 residues long. As to this clone: The antigen remains undetermined.

The sequencing sample was made of naive CD4+ T cells sorted from blood. The subset denotes: CD45RA+ positively selected. This clonotype was sampled from a man younger than 40 in good health. The chain joins TRBV7-2 to TRBJ2-7; possible D gene TRBD2, 6 bases. Written as DNA, the CDR3 is TGTGCCAGCAGTTCATCTACCGGCCATCTCGGGGGCGAGCAGTACTTC. It yields the protein CASSSSTGHLGGEQYF.